Sequencing of this T cell receptor (beta chain) was carried out in a study of response to subunit inactivated influenza vaccine. Broader study findings: Each seasonal flu vaccination may recruit only limited new T cells, authors suggested.

In germline, CDR1 is SGDLS, CDR2 YYNGEE. The CDR3 has 12 residues. The V end lost 3 bases, the J end lost 5 bases, and 6 bases lay between the germline ends. This clonotype has more than one count but fewer than ten. Its antigen remains unknown. From the RT-PCR reads, TCRdb called clonotypes with MiXCR, one entry per CDR3 protein. The table records 500,000 or so distinct CDR3 sequences, around 9.9% of them present only once. This TCR came from a man aged 50-60 years who received an inactivated influenza vaccine. Sample: PBMCs from blood, taken around seven weeks after vaccination. The J gene is TRBJ2-1, the V gene TRBV9; D uncertain. CDR3 protein: CASSGRHNEQFF. In DNA, the CDR3 is TGTGCCAGCAGCGGGCGCCACAATGAGCAGTTCTTC.